Reported below is one T cell receptor (beta chain). This clone was seen just once. The antigen this receptor binds is unknown. Base qualities are not provided; no much larger clone lies one nucleotide away. The sample belongs to a study of cytomegalovirus exposure and HLA in healthy donors (dated by TCRdb to about 2017). Background for the entire study: According to a later analysis, one platform produced both the 120 validation repertoires and the 730 or so repertoires of the first cohort. The study aimed to test whether signatures of past pathogen exposure could be identified by cataloging public T cell receptors. Along with the 666-subject first cohort, a separate validation cohort of over a hundred different subjects was used. To predict cytomegalovirus infection status, the study brought together high-throughput TCR immunosequencing, statistical association of individual TCRs with disease status, and machine learning. The research as a whole found: A few of the identified cytomegalovirus-associated TCR beta chains were confirmed in vitro to be specific for cytomegalovirus antigens. A later analysis had no HLA typing for the validation cohort, so co-occurrence there was scored across all 110 or so repertoires. Subsequent analysis determined that TCRs grouped into clusters in the first cohort also showed a tendency toward co-occurrence across the 120 validation repertoires, and 94% of cluster scores exceeded 0. The classifier was reported to diagnose cytomegalovirus status with high specificity and sensitivity in both the original and validation cohorts. The study listed approximately 160 TCR beta chains as associated with cytomegalovirus. While some public TCRs were present in many individuals, most TCR sequences turned up only very rarely across donors. The authors suggested that the approach could potentially be extended to other disease states and immunological phenotypes.

Libraries were constructed by the immunoSEQ multiplex PCR assay. Per the authors' processing: To diagnose cytomegalovirus status from the catalog of TCR beta chain sequences, a statistical classification framework was built. TCRdb limited this immuneACCESS table to in-frame rearrangements with V and J called. A share of clones is missing; checked studies link under half to unresolved V genes, and the rest is unexplained. That table supplies the V and J calls and clone size; D and trimming were determined from the DNA. The sample table contains about 220,000 clones; only one count was recorded for 85% to 95% of them. Approximately 1% of the sample belongs to the ten largest clones. Separate from the approximately 670-subject first cohort, the validation cohort of about 130 subjects was the group to which the donors belonged. The CDR3 spans 11 residues, from the cysteine through the phenylalanine. The only DNA kept is the CDR3, 33 bases in frame from the first base. Between the V and J ends, shortened by 6 bases and 2 bases respectively, the junction contains 4 bases. From the germline V gene, CDR1 is MDHEN and CDR2 is SYDVKM.

The rearranged chain carries TRBV28 and TRBJ2-5; no D segment can be confidently identified. The clonotype was recovered from a woman aged 18-29 years in good health and CMV-seronegative. Sequenced: PBMCs. The CDR3 has the sequence CASRLQETQYF. The base sequence is TGTGCCAGCAGGCTACAAGAGACCCAGTACTTC.